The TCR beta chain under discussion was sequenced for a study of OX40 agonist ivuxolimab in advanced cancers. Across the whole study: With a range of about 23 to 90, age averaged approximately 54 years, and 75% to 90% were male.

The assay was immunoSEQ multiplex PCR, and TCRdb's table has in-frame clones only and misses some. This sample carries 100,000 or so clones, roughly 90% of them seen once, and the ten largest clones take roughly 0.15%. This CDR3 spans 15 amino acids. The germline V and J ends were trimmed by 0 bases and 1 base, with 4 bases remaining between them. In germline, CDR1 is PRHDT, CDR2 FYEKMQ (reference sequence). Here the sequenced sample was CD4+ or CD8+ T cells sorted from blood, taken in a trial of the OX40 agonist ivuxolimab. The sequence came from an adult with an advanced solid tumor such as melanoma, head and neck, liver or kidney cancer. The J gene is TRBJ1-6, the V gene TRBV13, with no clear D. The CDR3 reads CASSLGGSYNSPLHF. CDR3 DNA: TGTGCCAGCAGCTTAGGAGGGTCCTATAATTCACCCCTCCACTTT.